This T cell receptor (beta chain) is drawn from a study of blood T cell repertoires in COVID-19. Overall study context: Some COVID-19 samples were acute and others convalescent; all came from the United States, Italy and Spain. The analysed material was cDNA or gDNA that came from T cells, B-cell-depleted T cells, or PBMCs.

V dropped 6 bases and J dropped 7 bases, with 12 bases sitting between them. The CDR3 has 13 residues. Germline loops: CDR1 SNHLY, CDR2 FYNNEI. In the original analysis: Researchers report that nucleated cell counts were estimated from reference gene primer amplification. Produced via immunoSEQ multiplex PCR; TCRdb's table is partial and in-frame only. V and J calls and clone size are as listed in that table; D and trimming were resolved from the DNA. This table holds about 33,000 clones, approximately 90% found once. This clonotype was sampled from a woman older than 75 with active or convalescent COVID-19. The sequenced sample consisted of peripheral blood. The chain is built from TRBV2 and TRBJ1-4; no firm D call. The CDR3 reads CASRFVRGEKLFF. CDR3 nucleotide sequence: TGTGCCAGCAGGTTCGTGCGAGGTGAAAAACTGTTTTTT.